Listed below are T cell receptor beta chains from one sample, sequenced in a study of shared clonotypes between healthy human individuals. Some clones are missing from TCRdb's copy, which holds only in-frame ones; the method was immunoSEQ multiplex PCR. The sample includes about 980,000 clones, 76% of them seen just once. Sequencing was performed on memory CD4+ T cells sorted from blood. All receptors come from a man younger than 35 in good health. CDR3s include the opening cysteine and the closing phenylalanine or tryptophan. The order of the fields is V gene, CDR3 length, D gene, J gene, clone size, CDR3 protein, CDR3 DNA. D genes are given only for firm matches. Size tells how often a clone was seen (once, few, many) or the class of an expanded clone, and some rows leave it out.

V gene: TRBV6-1
CDR3 length: 19
D gene: TRBD1
J gene: TRBJ1-1
clone size: NA
CDR3 protein: CASSEGGTGSFKSDTEAFF
CDR3 DNA: TGTGCCAGCAGTGAAGGCGGGACAGGTTCTTTCAAGTCTGACACTGAAGCTTTCTTT

V gene: TRBV6-1
CDR3 length: 12
D gene: NA
J gene: TRBJ2-2
clone size: NA
CDR3 protein: CASQENTGELFF
CDR3 DNA: TGTGCCAGCCAGGAGAACACCGGGGAGCTGTTTTTT

V gene: TRBV7-2
CDR3 length: 15
D gene: NA
J gene: TRBJ1-3
clone size: NA
CDR3 protein: CASSSGPTRGNTIYF
CDR3 DNA: TGTGCCAGCAGTTCGGGGCCTACGAGGGGAAACACCATATATTTT

V gene: TRBV5-1
CDR3 length: 15
D gene: TRBD2
J gene: TRBJ2-1
clone size: NA
CDR3 protein: CASRPGLAGNNEQFF
CDR3 DNA: TGCGCCAGCAGACCCGGACTAGCGGGCAACAATGAGCAGTTCTTC

V gene: TRBV7-8
CDR3 length: 13
D gene: NA
J gene: TRBJ2-1
clone size: NA
CDR3 protein: CASSRDFYNEQFF
CDR3 DNA: TGTGCCAGCAGCAGGGACTTCTACAATGAGCAGTTCTTC

V gene: TRBV13
CDR3 length: 13
D gene: NA
J gene: TRBJ2-6
clone size: NA
CDR3 protein: CASEITGANVLTF
CDR3 DNA: TGTGCCAGCGAGATAACTGGGGCCAACGTCCTGACTTTC

V gene: TRBV10-2
CDR3 length: 11
D gene: NA
J gene: TRBJ2-7
clone size: NA
CDR3 protein: CASSTHYEQYF
CDR3 DNA: TGCGCCAGCAGTACTCACTACGAGCAGTACTTC

V gene: TRBV5-4
CDR3 length: 17
D gene: TRBD2
J gene: TRBJ2-1
clone size: NA
CDR3 protein: CASSGTSGGEIYNEQFF
CDR3 DNA: TGTGCCAGCAGCGGAACTAGCGGGGGCGAAATTTACAATGAGCAGTTCTTC

V gene: TRBV4-1
CDR3 length: 16
D gene: NA
J gene: TRBJ1-5
clone size: NA
CDR3 protein: CASSQDWGARGQPQHF
CDR3 DNA: TGCGCCAGCAGCCAAGATTGGGGGGCGCGAGGTCAGCCCCAGCATTTT

V gene: TRBV5-4
CDR3 length: 16
D gene: NA
J gene: TRBJ1-1
clone size: many
CDR3 protein: CASSPFPIRDDTEAFF
CDR3 DNA: TGTGCCAGCAGCCCCTTCCCCATCAGGGACGACACTGAAGCTTTCTTT

V gene: TRBV7-8
CDR3 length: 14
D gene: NA
J gene: TRBJ1-2
clone size: NA
CDR3 protein: CASSLAGDNYGYTF
CDR3 DNA: TGTGCCAGCAGCTTAGCCGGGGACAACTATGGCTACACCTTC

V gene: TRBV5-4
CDR3 length: 15
D gene: TRBD1
J gene: TRBJ1-2
clone size: few
CDR3 protein: CASSLGLEGAYGYTF
CDR3 DNA: TGTGCCAGCAGCTTAGGGTTAGAGGGGGCCTATGGCTACACCTTC

V gene: TRBV28
CDR3 length: 13
D gene: NA
J gene: TRBJ1-6
clone size: NA
CDR3 protein: CASSLFKDSPLHF
CDR3 DNA: TGTGCCAGCAGTTTATTTAAGGATTCACCCCTCCACTTT

V gene: TRBV10-3
CDR3 length: 19
D gene: TRBD2
J gene: TRBJ2-7
clone size: NA
CDR3 protein: CAISESMRRTSGRGREQYF
CDR3 DNA: TGTGCCATCAGTGAGTCAATGCGGAGGACTAGCGGGAGGGGTAGGGAGCAGTACTTC